This passage covers 27 T cell receptor beta chains from one sample sequenced in a study of blood T cell repertoires in COVID-19. Only in-frame clones appear in the TCRdb table, and some are missing; sequencing was by immunoSEQ multiplex PCR. The data hold more than 200,000 clones, with around 82% observed a single time. The material sequenced was PBMCs or T cells enriched from blood (not recorded which). The receptors originated from a man younger than 45 with acute COVID-19.

The chain uses TRBV5-1 and TRBJ2-5; 12 bases fit TRBD2. Trimming at V came to 6 bases and at J to 5 bases, leaving 11 bases not matched to a gene. This CDR3 has 16 amino acids. Germline V lookup: CDR1 SGHRS, CDR2 YFSETQ. The CDR3 region is CASNPSSGGARETQYF. As DNA, the CDR3 is TGCGCCAGCAACCCCTCTAGCGGGGGGGCGCGGGAGACCCAGTACTTC.

This chain connects TRBV30 to TRBJ1-3, with TRBD1 matching over 9 bases. Trimming removed 8 bases from V and 1 base from J; junction bases left unmatched: 6. This CDR3 spans 14 amino acids. CDR1 and CDR2 from the germline V gene are GTSNPN and SVGIG (reference sequence). The CDR3 protein is CAATGGISGNTIYF. The DNA of the CDR3 is TGTGCCGCCACAGGGGGCATTTCTGGAAACACCATATATTTT.

J is TRBJ1-2 and V is TRBV10-3; 8 bases fit TRBD1. After removal of 7 bases from V and 7 bases from J, the junction contained 5 bases not matched to a gene. Looked up from germline, CDR1 is ENHRY and CDR2 is SYGVKD. The CDR3 totals 12 residues. CDR3 sequence (DNA): TGTGCCATCACCGGAGGGACAGGTGGCTACACCTTC. Translated, it gives CAITGGTGGYTF.

The chain uses TRBV7-2 and TRBJ2-7; TRBD2 is a possible D gene (6 bases). Per the germline V gene, CDR1 is SGHTA and CDR2 is FQGNSA. The CDR3 is 13 amino acids. V shed 4 bases and J shed 8 bases, with 15 bases lying between them. The CDR3 DNA is TGTGCCAGCAGCTCCCCGGGGGTCACAAAGCAGTACTTC. As protein: CASSSPGVTKQYF.

Note on this clone: The sample carries other DNA sequences with the same CDR3. This chain joins TRBV19 and TRBJ1-6; no reliable D call. The CDR3 is made up of 14 amino acids. Germline lookup yields CDR1 LNHDA and CDR2 SQIVND (reference sequence). The ends were cut back, 4 bases at V and 7 bases at J, with 11 bases in the middle. This chain's CDR3 is CASSSRGLNSPLHF. CDR3 in DNA: TGTGCCAGTAGTAGCCGGGGTTTAAATTCACCCCTCCACTTT.

This clone was seen a single time. The chain carries TRBV2 and TRBJ1-2, with 9 bases matching TRBD1. CDR1 and CDR2 (germline): SNHLY, FYNNEI. CDR3 length equals 18 residues. Unmatched junction bases numbered 15, after V lost 0 bases and J lost 7 bases. The DNA of the CDR3 is TGTGCCAGCAGTGAAGCGAGGATTTTTACCGGGACAGGGACTGGCTACACCTTC. Residues: CASSEARIFTGTGTGYTF.

V usage is TRBV16 and J usage is TRBJ1-3; no clear D. V was clipped by 3 bases and J by 0 bases, with 6 bases between them. The CDR3 sequence is 14 residues long. CDR1 KGHSY and CDR2 FQNENV come from the germline V gene. Here the CDR3 reads CASSQSRSGNTIYF. DNA of the CDR3: TGTGCCAGCAGCCAGAGTCGCTCTGGAAACACCATATATTTT.

This clone was seen many times. This sample also contains other DNA sequences that code for the same CDR3. As DNA, the CDR3 is TGTGCCAGCAGCGTAGGTGGGGGGAATCAGCCCCAGCATTTT. It translates to CASSVGGGNQPQHF. The V and J genes are TRBV9 and TRBJ1-5; a weak D match, TRBD1 (5 bases). Germline-derived CDR1 and CDR2 are SGDLS and YYNGEE. This CDR3 spans 14 amino acids. Trimming cost V 0 bases and J 4 bases, with 8 bases left between them.

This chain uses TRBV5-1 with TRBJ2-7; 7 bases map to TRBD2. Germline values: CDR1 SGHRS, CDR2 YFSETQ. V was pared by 4 bases and J by 4 bases, with 5 bases of the junction left unmatched. This CDR3 spans 13 amino acids. The CDR3 loop reads CASSGGRGYEQYF. CDR3 nucleotide sequence: TGCGCCAGCAGCGGAGGGAGGGGATACGAGCAGTACTTC.

The genes are TRBV6-5 and TRBJ1-2, with D maybe TRBD1 (6 bases). Germline V gene data show CDR1 as MNHEY and CDR2 as SVGAGI. The CDR3 totals 14 residues. Trimming took off 2 bases at V and 8 bases at J, with 15 bases between the two ends. The CDR3 region is CASSYTGDRTGYTF. Here the CDR3 DNA reads TGTGCCAGCAGTTACACCGGCGACAGGACGGGCTACACCTTC.

This clone showed up just once. V is TRBV29-1 and J is TRBJ1-1; no definite D call. The germline V gene has CDR1 SQVTM and CDR2 ANQGSEA. The CDR3 loop spans 15 amino acids. Trimming cost V 7 bases and J 0 bases, with 18 bases left between them. The CDR3 protein is CSAPPRDKLNTEAFF. The CDR3 DNA reads as TGCAGCGCCCCCCCGCGAGACAAATTGAACACTGAAGCTTTCTTT. The whole variable domain, filled in from reference TRBV29-1 and TRBJ1-1, reads SAVISQKPSRDICQRGTSLTIQCQVDSQVTMMFWYRQQPGQSLTLIATANQGSEATYESGFVIDKFPISRPNLTFSTLTVSNMSPEDSSIYLCSAPPRDKLNTEAFFGQGTRLTVV.

The chain recombines TRBV5-1 with TRBJ1-3, with 8 bases identical to TRBD1. Looked up from germline, CDR1 is SGHRS and CDR2 is YFSETQ. This CDR3 has 17 amino acids. V shed 0 bases and J 0 bases; nucleotides not matched to a gene: 5. CDR3 DNA: TGCGCCAGCAGCTTGGGACAGGGGCCCTCCTCTGGAAACACCATATATTTT. Its protein is CASSLGQGPSSGNTIYF.

This chain connects TRBV6-4 to TRBJ2-1; no reliable D call. Germline V gene lookup returns CDR1 MRHNA and CDR2 SNTAGT. V lost 0 bases and J lost 2, with 8 bases in between. This CDR3 has 15 amino acids. This CDR3 is CASSDSRSTYNEQFF. CDR3 nucleotide sequence: TGTGCCAGCAGTGACTCGCGGTCCACCTACAATGAGCAGTTCTTC.

V gene TRBV5-4 combines with J gene TRBJ2-5, with 11 positions matching TRBD2. CDR3 length equals 15 residues. Losses at the gene ends were 7 bases for V and 5 bases for J; bases not matched to a gene: 10. Germline V gene data show CDR1 as SGHNT and CDR2 as YYREEE (reference sequence). As DNA, the CDR3 is TGTGCCAGCCGACTAGCGGGGACTTTGGGGGAGACCCAGTACTTC. Its protein product is CASRLAGTLGETQYF.

In this sample, this clone turned up once. The J gene is TRBJ2-1, the V gene TRBV7-6; 11 positions match TRBD2. Germline assignment: CDR1 SGHVS and CDR2 FNYEAQ. The junction had 3 bases not matched to a gene; V was cut back by 4 bases and J by 4 bases. This CDR3 is built from 15 residues. CDR3 in DNA: TGTGCCAGCAGCTCATTAGCGGGGGGGTACAATGAGCAGTTCTTC. It specifies CASSSLAGGYNEQFF.

The chain is built from TRBV2 and TRBJ1-2; D not certain. The CDR3 loop spans 11 amino acids. V was clipped by 7 bases and J by 8 bases, with 11 bases between them. Germline V gene lookup returns CDR1 SNHLY and CDR2 FYNNEI. The DNA of the CDR3 is TGTGCCAGCACGAGGATGAGCGGCTACACCTTC. It yields the protein CASTRMSGYTF.

The chain joins TRBV19 to TRBJ1-1, with D possibly being TRBD1 (5 bases). The germline V and J ends were trimmed by 5 bases and 0 bases, with 16 bases remaining between them. Germline CDR1 is LNHDA and CDR2 is SQIVND (reference sequence). The CDR3 totals 16 residues. CDR3 nucleotides: TGTGCCAGTAGTGCGTCGCGACAGCATTTGAACACTGAAGCTTTCTTT. It is translated as CASSASRQHLNTEAFF.

J is TRBJ1-2 and V is TRBV27, with 8 bases fitting TRBD1. The CDR3 covers 14 residues. CDR1 is MNHEY, CDR2 SMNVEV, per germline (reference sequence). J gave up 4 bases and V 2 bases, and 3 bases lay outside the gene matches. The CDR3 is CASSLQGAAYGYTF. For the CDR3, the DNA is TGTGCCAGCAGTTTACAGGGGGCAGCCTATGGCTACACCTTC.

The chain is built from TRBV7-6 and TRBJ2-3, with 8 bases aligning to TRBD2. This CDR3 comprises 18 residues. Germline loops: CDR1 SGHVS, CDR2 FNYEAQ. The V and J ends lost 5 bases and 0 bases, in that order; junction bases with no gene match: 13. The CDR3 loop is CASSPRRGGGQSTDTQYF. The CDR3 DNA is TGTGCCAGCAGCCCTCGGAGAGGCGGGGGGCAAAGCACAGATACGCAGTATTTT.

The V and J genes are TRBV9 and TRBJ2-2, with 7 nucleotides matching TRBD1. Germline V gives CDR1 SGDLS, CDR2 YYNGEE. The ends lost 3 bases at V and 5 bases at J; junction bases unmatched: 10. This CDR3 is 16 amino acids long. This chain's CDR3 is CASSELWDSKTGELFF. DNA for the CDR3: TGTGCCAGCAGCGAACTGTGGGACAGTAAAACCGGGGAGCTGTTTTTT.

The chain is built from TRBV7-6 and TRBJ2-7; 8 nucleotides line up with TRBD2. CDR1 and CDR2 (germline): SGHVS, FNYEAQ. After removal of 4 bases from V and 0 bases from J, the junction contained 8 bases not matched to a gene. The CDR3 totals 16 residues. The CDR3 DNA reads TGTGCCAGCAGCTCCCGGGGGGGGTCCAGCTCCTACGAGCAGTACTTC. Its protein is CASSSRGGSSSYEQYF.

V and J are TRBV27 and TRBJ2-2; possibly TRBD2 for D (5 bases). Germline CDR1 and CDR2: MNHEY and SMNVEV (reference sequence). V dropped 2 bases and J dropped 5 bases, with 18 bases sitting between them. The CDR3 totals 17 residues. The CDR3 reads CASSLMATLTGTGELFF. As DNA, the CDR3 is TGTGCCAGCAGTTTAATGGCTACCCTTACGGGGACCGGGGAGCTGTTTTTT.

In DNA, the CDR3 is TGTGCCAGCAGCGTAGGGGGGGACGAGCAGTACTTC. It codes for CASSVGGDEQYF. The chain joins TRBV5-6 to TRBJ2-7; a weak D match, TRBD2 (7 bases). Germline-derived CDR1 and CDR2 are SGHDT and YYEEEE. The germline V and J ends were trimmed by 4 bases and 5 bases, with 10 bases remaining between them. The CDR3 consists of 12 residues.

This clone was seen ten or more times. The J gene is TRBJ1-5, the V gene TRBV6-1; unclear D gene. Trimming removed 2 bases from V and 4 bases from J, with 18 bases in between. CDR1 is MNHNS and CDR2 is SASEGT in the germline V gene. The CDR3 loop spans 17 amino acids. The CDR3 spells CASSELRSSGGNQPQHF. CDR3 sequence (DNA): TGTGCCAGCAGTGAACTAAGGTCCAGTGGAGGGAATCAGCCCCAGCATTTT.

This clone appeared a few times. This rearrangement joins TRBV7-2 to TRBJ1-1; the match to TRBD1 covers 7 bases. Per the germline V gene, CDR1 is SGHTA and CDR2 is FQGNSA. The length of the CDR3 is 14 residues. V lost 4 bases to trimming and J lost 4 bases; unmatched junction nucleotides: 6. The chain's CDR3 is CASSSTGRITEAFF. DNA for the CDR3: TGTGCCAGCAGCTCGACAGGGAGGATCACTGAAGCTTTCTTT.

The rearrangement links TRBV12-3 or TRBV12-4 to TRBJ1-2; D is ambiguous. The ends were cut back, 3 bases at V and 8 bases at J, with 13 bases in the middle. The CDR3 sequence is 13 residues long. CDR3 sequence (DNA): TGTGCCAGCAGTTTTGACAACACGGGAGGCTACACCTTC. The encoded protein is CASSFDNTGGYTF.

The sample holds a few counts of this clone. V and J are TRBV19 and TRBJ2-7, with D maybe TRBD2 (6 bases). V was shortened by 5 bases and J by 4 bases, with 12 bases between the two germline ends. Per the germline V gene, CDR1 is LNHDA and CDR2 is SQIVND (reference sequence). The CDR3 is 13 amino acids. CDR3 sequence: CASSLGEAYEQYF. In DNA form, the CDR3 reads TGTGCCAGTAGTCTTGGGGAGGCATACGAGCAGTACTTC.